This T cell receptor beta chain was documented in a study of blood T cells in healthy people across ages. Study-wide points: Observed TCR beta diversity showed a strong correlation with the percentage of naive T cells as measured by flow cytometry.

The CDR3 sequence is 15 residues long. Germline CDR1 reads SGHKS; CDR2 reads YYEKEE (reference sequence). V lost 2 bases, J lost 3 bases, and 14 bases lay in between. A second PCR of 7 to 11 cycles used a sample-barcoded 5' primer and a J-beta primer mix. There were at least 3 million CDR3-containing paired-end reads obtained from each sample. Using its own MiXCR run on the 5' RACE reads, TCRdb lists one record per CDR3 protein. This table holds 380,000 or so distinct CDR3 sequences, 45% to 65% found once. With respect to this clonotype: What it binds is unknown.

Peripheral blood, about 10 milliliters per donor, was collected. Whenever a sample was processed, at least 6.5 million PBMCs were isolated. The material sequenced was blood. This clonotype originated in a man aged 60 to 75 in good health. V is TRBV5-5 and J is TRBJ2-5; possibly TRBD2 for D (7 bases). CDR3 nucleotide sequence: TGTGCCAGCAGCTTCGGGGAGGGGGGTGAAGAGACCCAGTACTTC. It is translated as CASSFGEGGEETQYF.